This T cell receptor (beta chain) was captured by sequencing in a study of T cell repertoires in cytomegalovirus infection. At the level of the study: HLA-B-restricted CMV epitopes that are well studied were used alongside recently identified HLA-C-restricted ones. Study-level findings and limits: Predominance within the ex vivo response was attributable to HLA-C-restricted CMV-specific TCR beta clonotypes.

The table lists this clonotype with a few counts. Antigen specificity is unknown. TCRdb re-called the reads with MiXCR, one entry per CDR3 protein. The repertoire holds approximately 74,000 distinct CDR3 sequences, with roughly 40% as singletons. This TCR was recovered from a human donor in good health (CMV status not recorded). Some clones in this sample may be carry-over from other donors' samples. The sample in question was CD8+ T cells from cultured PBMCs, obtained from culture after CMV antigen stimulation.

CDR3 sequence reads: CASSWGVSTEAFF. CDR3 DNA: TGTGCCAGCAGTTGGGGAGTCAGCACTGAAGCTTTCTTT. The chain combines TRBV6-8 with TRBJ1-1; D remains unclear. The CDR3 runs to 13 residues. The V gene's germline CDR1 is MNHGY and CDR2 SAAAGT. V was shortened by 4 bases and J by 4 bases, with 10 bases between the two germline ends.